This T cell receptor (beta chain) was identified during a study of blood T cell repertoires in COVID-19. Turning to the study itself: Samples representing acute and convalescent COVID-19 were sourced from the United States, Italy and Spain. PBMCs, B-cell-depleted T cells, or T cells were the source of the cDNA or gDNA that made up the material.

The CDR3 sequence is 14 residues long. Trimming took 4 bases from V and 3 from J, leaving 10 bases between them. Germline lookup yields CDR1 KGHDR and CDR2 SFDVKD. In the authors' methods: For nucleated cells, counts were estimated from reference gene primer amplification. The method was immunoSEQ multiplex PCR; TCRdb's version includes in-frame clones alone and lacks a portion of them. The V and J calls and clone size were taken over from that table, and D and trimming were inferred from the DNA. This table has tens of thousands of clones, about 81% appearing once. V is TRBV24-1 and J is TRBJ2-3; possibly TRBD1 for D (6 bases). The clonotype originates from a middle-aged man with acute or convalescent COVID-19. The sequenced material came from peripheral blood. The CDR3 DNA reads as TGTGCCACCAGTGACCTGGGGACAACAGATACGCAGTATTTT. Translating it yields CATSDLGTTDTQYF.